This TCR beta chain was captured in a study of shared clonotypes between healthy human individuals. Running of the assay took place at deep level. Researchers sequenced unsorted PBMC DNA using ten immunoSEQ deep assay plates. Repertoires were generated with immunoSEQ multiplex PCR, while TCRdb's copy carries only in-frame clones and drops some. The data contain 470,000 or so clones, roughly 80% of them singletons. This clone appeared a single time. The germline V and J ends were trimmed by 2 bases and 0 bases, with 5 bases remaining between them. The CDR3 runs 14 residues. The V gene's germline CDR1 is MNHEY and CDR2 SVGAGI.

This rearrangement joins TRBV6-5 to TRBJ1-3, with no clear D. Sequencing input: PBMCs. The TCR originated in a woman aged 40 to 50 in good health. Some clones in this sample may be carry-over from other donors' samples. Here the CDR3 reads CASSYKDSGNTIYF. As DNA, the CDR3 is TGTGCCAGCAGTTACAAGGACTCTGGAAACACCATATATTTT.